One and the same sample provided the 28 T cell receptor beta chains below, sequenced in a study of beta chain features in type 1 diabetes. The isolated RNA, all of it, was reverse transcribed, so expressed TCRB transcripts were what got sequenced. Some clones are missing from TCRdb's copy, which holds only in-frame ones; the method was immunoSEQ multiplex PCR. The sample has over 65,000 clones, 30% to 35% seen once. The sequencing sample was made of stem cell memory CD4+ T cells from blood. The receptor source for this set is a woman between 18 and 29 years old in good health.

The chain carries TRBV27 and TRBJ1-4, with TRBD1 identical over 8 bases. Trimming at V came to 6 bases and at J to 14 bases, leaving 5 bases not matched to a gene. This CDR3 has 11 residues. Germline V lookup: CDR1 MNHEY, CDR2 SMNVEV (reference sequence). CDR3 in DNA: TGTGCCAGCAGAGACAGGGGAGGGCTGTTTTTT. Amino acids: CASRDRGGLFF. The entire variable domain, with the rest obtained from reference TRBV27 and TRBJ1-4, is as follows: EAQVTQNPRYLITVTGKKLTVTCSQNMNHEYMSWYRQDPGLGLRQIYYSMNVEVTDKGDVPEGYKVSRKEKRNFPLILESPSPNQTSLYFCASRDRGGLFFGSGTQLSVL.

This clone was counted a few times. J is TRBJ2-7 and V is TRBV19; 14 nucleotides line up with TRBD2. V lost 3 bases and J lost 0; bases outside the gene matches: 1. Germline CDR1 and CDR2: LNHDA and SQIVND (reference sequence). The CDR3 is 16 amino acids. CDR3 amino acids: CASSMGLAGASYEQYF. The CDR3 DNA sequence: TGTGCCAGTAGTATGGGACTAGCGGGGGCCTCCTACGAGCAGTACTTC.

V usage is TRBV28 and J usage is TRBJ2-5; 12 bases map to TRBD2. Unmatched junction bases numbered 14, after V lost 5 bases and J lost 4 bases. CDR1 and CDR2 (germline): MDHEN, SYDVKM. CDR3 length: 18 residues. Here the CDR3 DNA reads TGTGCCAGCAGTCCATCCTTTTTCGGACTAGCGGGAATAGAGACCCAGTACTTC. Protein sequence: CASSPSFFGLAGIETQYF.

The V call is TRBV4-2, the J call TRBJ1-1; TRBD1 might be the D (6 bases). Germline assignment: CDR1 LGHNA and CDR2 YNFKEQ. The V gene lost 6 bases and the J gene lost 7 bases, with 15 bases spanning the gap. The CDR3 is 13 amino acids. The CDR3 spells CASRNQGGDEAFF. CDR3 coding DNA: TGTGCCAGCAGAAATCAAGGGGGGGATGAAGCTTTCTTT.

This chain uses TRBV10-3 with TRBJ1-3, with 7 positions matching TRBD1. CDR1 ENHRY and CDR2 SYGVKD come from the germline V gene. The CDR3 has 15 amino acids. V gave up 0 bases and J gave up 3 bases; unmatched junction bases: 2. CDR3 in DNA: TGTGCCATCAGTGAGTCAGGGGGCAGTGGAAACACCATATATTTT. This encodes CAISESGGSGNTIYF.

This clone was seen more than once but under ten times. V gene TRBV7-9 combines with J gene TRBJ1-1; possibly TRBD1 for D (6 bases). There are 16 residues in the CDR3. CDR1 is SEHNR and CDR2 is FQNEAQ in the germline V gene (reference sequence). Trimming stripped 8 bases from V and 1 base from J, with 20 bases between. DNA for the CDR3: TGTGCCAGCCTTCGGGGGGGCGTCGGCGGGAACACTGAAGCTTTCTTT. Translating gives CASLRGGVGGNTEAFF.

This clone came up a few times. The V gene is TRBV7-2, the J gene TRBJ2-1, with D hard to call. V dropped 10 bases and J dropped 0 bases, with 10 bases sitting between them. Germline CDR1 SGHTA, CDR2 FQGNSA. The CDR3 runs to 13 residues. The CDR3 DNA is TGTGCCACCCACCTCAGCTCCTACAATGAGCAGTTCTTC. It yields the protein CATHLSSYNEQFF. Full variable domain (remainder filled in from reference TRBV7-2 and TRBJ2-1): GAGVSQSPSNKVTEKGKDVELRCDPISGHTALYWYRQSLGQGLEFLIYFQGNSAPDKSGLPSDRFSAERTGGSVSTLTIQRTQQEDSAVYLCATHLSSYNEQFFGPGTRLTVL.

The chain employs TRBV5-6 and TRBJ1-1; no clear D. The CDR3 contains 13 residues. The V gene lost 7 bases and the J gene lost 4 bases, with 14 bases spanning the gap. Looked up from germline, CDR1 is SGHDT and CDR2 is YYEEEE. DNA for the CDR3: TGTGCCAGCGTGCATCGTGTCGGCACTGAAGCTTTCTTT. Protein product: CASVHRVGTEAFF.

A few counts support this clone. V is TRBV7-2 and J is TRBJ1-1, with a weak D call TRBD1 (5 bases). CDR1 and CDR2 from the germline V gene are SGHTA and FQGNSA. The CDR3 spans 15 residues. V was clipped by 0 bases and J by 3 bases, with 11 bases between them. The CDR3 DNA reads TGTGCCAGCAGCTTAGCAGGAGTCAGGGACACTGAAGCTTTCTTT. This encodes CASSLAGVRDTEAFF.

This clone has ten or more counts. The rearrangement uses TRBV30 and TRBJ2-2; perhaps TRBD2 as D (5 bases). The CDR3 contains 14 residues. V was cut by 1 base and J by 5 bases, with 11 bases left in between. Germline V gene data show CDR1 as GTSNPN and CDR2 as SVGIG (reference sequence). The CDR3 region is CAWSGSRLTGELFF. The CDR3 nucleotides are TGTGCCTGGAGTGGTAGCAGACTAACCGGGGAGCTGTTTTTT. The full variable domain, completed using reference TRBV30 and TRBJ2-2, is SQTIHQWPATLVQPVGSPLSLECTVEGTSNPNLYWYRQAAGRGLQLLFYSVGIGQISSEVPQNLSASRPQDRQFILSSKKLLLSDSGFYLCAWSGSRLTGELFFGEGSRLTVL.

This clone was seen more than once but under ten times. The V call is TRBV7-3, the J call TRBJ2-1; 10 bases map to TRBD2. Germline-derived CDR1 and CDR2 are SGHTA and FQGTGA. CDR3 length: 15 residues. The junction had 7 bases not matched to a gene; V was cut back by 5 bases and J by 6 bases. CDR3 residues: CASSPRLAGVNEQFF. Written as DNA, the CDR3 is TGTGCCAGCAGCCCCCGCCTAGCGGGGGTCAATGAGCAGTTCTTC.

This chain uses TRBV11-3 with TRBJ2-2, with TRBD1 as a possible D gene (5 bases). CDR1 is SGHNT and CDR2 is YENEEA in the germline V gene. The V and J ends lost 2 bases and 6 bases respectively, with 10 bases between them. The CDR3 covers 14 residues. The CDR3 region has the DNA TGTGCCAGCAGCTTAATCCAGGGCGCCGGGGAGCTGTTTTTT. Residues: CASSLIQGAGELFF.

The CDR3 sequence: CASSTSGYTGELFF. Here the CDR3 DNA reads TGTGCCAGTAGTACTAGCGGATACACCGGGGAGCTGTTTTTT. The V gene is TRBV19, the J gene TRBJ2-2; 7 nucleotides align to TRBD2. From germline, CDR1 is LNHDA and CDR2 SQIVND (reference sequence). This CDR3 has 14 residues. Losses at the gene ends were 4 bases for V and 3 bases for J; bases not matched to a gene: 2.

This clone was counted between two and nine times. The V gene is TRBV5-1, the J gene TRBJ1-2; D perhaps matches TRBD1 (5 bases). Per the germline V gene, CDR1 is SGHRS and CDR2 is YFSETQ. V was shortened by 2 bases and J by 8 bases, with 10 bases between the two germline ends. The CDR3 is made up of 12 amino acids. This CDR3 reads CASSFDRYGYTF. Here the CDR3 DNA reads TGCGCCAGCAGCTTTGACAGATACGGCTACACCTTC. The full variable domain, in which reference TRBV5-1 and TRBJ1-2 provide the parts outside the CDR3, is KAGVTQTPRYLIKTRGQQVTLSCSPISGHRSVSWYQQTPGQGLQFLFEYFSETQRNKGNFPGRFSGRQFSNSRSEMNVSTLELGDSALYLCASSFDRYGYTFGSGTRLTVV.

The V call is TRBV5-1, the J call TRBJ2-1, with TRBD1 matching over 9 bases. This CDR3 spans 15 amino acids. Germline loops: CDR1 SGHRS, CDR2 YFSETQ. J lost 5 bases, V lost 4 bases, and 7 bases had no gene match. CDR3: CASSEGTGWNNEQFF. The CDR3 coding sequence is TGCGCCAGCAGCGAGGGGACAGGGTGGAACAATGAGCAGTTCTTC.

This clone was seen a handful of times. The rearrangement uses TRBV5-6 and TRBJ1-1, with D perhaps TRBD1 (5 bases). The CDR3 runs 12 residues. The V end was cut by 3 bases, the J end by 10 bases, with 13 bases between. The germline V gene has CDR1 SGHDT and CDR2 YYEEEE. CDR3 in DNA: TGTGCCAGCAGCTCGGAGGGGCGACTAGCTTTCTTT. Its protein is CASSSEGRLAFF.

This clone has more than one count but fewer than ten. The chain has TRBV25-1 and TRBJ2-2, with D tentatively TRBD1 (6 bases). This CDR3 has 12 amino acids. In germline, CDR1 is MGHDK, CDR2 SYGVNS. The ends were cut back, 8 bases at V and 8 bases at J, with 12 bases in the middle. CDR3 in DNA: TGTGCCAGCGACAGGCCCAGGGGGGAGCTGTTTTTT. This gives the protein CASDRPRGELFF.

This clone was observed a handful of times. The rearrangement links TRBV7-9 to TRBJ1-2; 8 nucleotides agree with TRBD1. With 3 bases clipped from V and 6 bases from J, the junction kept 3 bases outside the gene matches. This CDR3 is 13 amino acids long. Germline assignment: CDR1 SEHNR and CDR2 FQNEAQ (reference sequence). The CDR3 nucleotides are TGTGCCAGCAGCTTGGGGACAGGCGATGGCTACACCTTC. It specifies CASSLGTGDGYTF. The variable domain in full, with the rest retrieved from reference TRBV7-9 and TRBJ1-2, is DTGVSQNPRHKITKRGQNVTFRCDPISEHNRLYWYRQTLGQGPEFLTYFQNEAQLEKSRLLSDRFSAERPKGSFSTLEIQRTEQGDSAMYLCASSLGTGDGYTFGSGTRLTVV.

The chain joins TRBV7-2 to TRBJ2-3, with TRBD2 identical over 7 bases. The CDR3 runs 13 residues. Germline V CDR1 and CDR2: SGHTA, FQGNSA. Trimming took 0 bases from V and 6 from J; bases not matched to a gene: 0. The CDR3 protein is CASSLAGGDTQYF. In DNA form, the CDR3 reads TGTGCCAGCAGCTTAGCGGGGGGGGATACGCAGTATTTT.

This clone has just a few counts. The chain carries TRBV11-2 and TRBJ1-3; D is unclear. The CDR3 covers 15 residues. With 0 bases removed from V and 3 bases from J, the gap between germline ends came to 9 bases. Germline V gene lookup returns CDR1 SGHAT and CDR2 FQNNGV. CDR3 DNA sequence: TGTGCCAGCAGCTTAGACGGGGTGTATGGAAACACCATATATTTT. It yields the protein CASSLDGVYGNTIYF.

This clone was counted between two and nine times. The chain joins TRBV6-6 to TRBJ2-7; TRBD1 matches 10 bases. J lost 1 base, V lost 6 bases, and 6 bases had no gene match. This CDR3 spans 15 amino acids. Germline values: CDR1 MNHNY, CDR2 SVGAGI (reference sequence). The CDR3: CASSRTGGGSYEQYF. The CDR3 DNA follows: TGTGCCAGCAGCCGGACAGGGGGTGGTTCCTACGAGCAGTACTTC.

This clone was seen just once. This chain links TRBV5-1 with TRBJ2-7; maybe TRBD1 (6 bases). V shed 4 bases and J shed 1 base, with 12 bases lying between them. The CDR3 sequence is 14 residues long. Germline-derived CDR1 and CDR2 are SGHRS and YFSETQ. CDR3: CASSSGDKSYEQYF. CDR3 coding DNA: TGCGCCAGCAGCAGTGGGGACAAATCCTACGAGCAGTACTTC.

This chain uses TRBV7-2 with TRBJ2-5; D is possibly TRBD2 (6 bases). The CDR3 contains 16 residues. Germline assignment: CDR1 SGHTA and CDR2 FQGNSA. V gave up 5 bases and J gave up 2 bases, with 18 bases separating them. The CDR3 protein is CASSLRGTQPQETQYF. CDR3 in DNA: TGTGCCAGCAGCCTCCGGGGGACTCAGCCACAAGAGACCCAGTACTTC.

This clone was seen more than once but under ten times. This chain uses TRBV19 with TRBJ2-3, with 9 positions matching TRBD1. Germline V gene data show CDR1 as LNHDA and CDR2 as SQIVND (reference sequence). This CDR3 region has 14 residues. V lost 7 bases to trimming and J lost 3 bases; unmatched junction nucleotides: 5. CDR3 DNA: TGTGCCAGTATCGACAGGGGGTTTACAGATACGCAGTATTTT. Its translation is CASIDRGFTDTQYF.

CDR3 in DNA: TGCGCCAGCAGCGGCGAAGGGGTCAACTATGGCTACACCTTC. It specifies CASSGEGVNYGYTF. The chain is built from TRBV5-1 and TRBJ1-2, with a possible D match to TRBD1 (5 bases). Trimming shortened V by 4 bases and J by 2 bases, and 12 bases separated the two germline ends. The CDR3 spans 14 residues. Per germline, CDR1 SGHRS and CDR2 YFSETQ.

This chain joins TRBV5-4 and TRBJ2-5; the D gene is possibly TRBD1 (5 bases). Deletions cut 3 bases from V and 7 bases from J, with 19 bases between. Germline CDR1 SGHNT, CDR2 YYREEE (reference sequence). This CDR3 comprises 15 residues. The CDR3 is CASSSNTQEFATQYF. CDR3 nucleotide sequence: TGTGCCAGCAGCTCGAATACACAGGAGTTTGCGACCCAGTACTTC. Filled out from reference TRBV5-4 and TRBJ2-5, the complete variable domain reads ETGVTQSPTHLIKTRGQQVTLRCSSQSGHNTVSWYQQALGQGPQFIFQYYREEENGRGNFPPRFSGLQFPNYSSELNVNALELDDSALYLCASSSNTQEFATQYFGPGTRLLVL.

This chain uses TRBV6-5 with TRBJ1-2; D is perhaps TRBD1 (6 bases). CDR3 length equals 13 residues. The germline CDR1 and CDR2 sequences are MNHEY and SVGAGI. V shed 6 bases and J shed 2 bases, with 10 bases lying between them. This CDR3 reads CASREGVNYGYTF. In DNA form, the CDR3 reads TGTGCCAGCAGAGAGGGGGTGAACTATGGCTACACCTTC.

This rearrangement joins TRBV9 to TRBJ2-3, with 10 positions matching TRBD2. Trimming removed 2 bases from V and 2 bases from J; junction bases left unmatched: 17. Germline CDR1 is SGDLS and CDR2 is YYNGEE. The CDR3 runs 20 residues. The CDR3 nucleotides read TGTGCCAGCAGCGTGACCGAGCCATCCGGACTAGCGGACCTCACAGATACGCAGTATTTT. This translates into CASSVTEPSGLADLTDTQYF.